A selection of T cell receptor beta chains follows, all from one sample in a study of cytomegalovirus exposure and HLA in healthy donors. Some clones are missing from TCRdb's copy, which holds only in-frame ones; the method was immunoSEQ multiplex PCR. The sample shows around 200,000 clones, roughly 78% of them seen only once. Sequencing used PBMCs. The receptors were sampled from a boy younger than 18 in good health and CMV-seronegative. The CDR3 runs from the conserved cysteine through the conserved F or W. Fields, in order: clone size, D gene, J gene, V gene, CDR3 protein, CDR3 DNA. D genes are given only for firm matches. Expanded clones are given a class, and other clones once, few, many or no size at all.

size: .
D: TRBD1
J: TRBJ1-1
V: TRBV7-9
CDR3: CASSLGLQGAGTEAFF
DNA: TGTGCCAGCAGCTTAGGCCTACAGGGGGCGGGCACTGAAGCTTTCTTT

size: few
D: TRBD2
J: TRBJ2-3
V: TRBV9
CDR3: CASSVGGGYLNTDTQYF
DNA: TGTGCCAGCAGCGTAGGGGGGGGGTACCTAAACACAGATACGCAGTATTTT

size: .
D: .
J: TRBJ1-3
V: TRBV6-4
CDR3: CASSGTRGSGNTIYF
DNA: TGTGCCAGCAGTGGGACAAGAGGCTCTGGAAACACCATATATTTT

size: .
D: TRBD1
J: TRBJ1-2
V: TRBV18
CDR3: CASSPRTGGEDGYTF
DNA: TGTGCCAGCTCACCCCGGACAGGGGGCGAGGATGGCTACACCTTC

size: .
D: TRBD1
J: TRBJ1-5
V: TRBV19
CDR3: CASSISMGQLNQPQHF
DNA: TGTGCCAGTAGTATATCTATGGGACAGCTGAATCAGCCCCAGCATTTT

size: medium-sized
D: .
J: TRBJ2-5
V: TRBV27
CDR3: CASSSHSLGDILETQYF
DNA: TGTGCCAGCAGTTCCCACTCGCTGGGGGACATTTTAGAGACCCAGTACTTC

size: .
D: .
J: TRBJ1-4
V: TRBV7-8
CDR3: CASSLFTGGNEKLFF
DNA: TGTGCCAGCAGCTTATTTACAGGAGGGAATGAAAAACTGTTTTTT

size: .
D: .
J: TRBJ2-1
V: TRBV9
CDR3: CASSDGDYTNNEQFF
DNA: TGTGCCAGCAGCGACGGAGACTATACAAACAATGAGCAGTTCTTC

size: .
D: TRBD1
J: TRBJ2-7
V: TRBV5-6
CDR3: CASSLSGTGIPYEQYF
DNA: TGTGCCAGCAGCTTGAGCGGGACAGGGATCCCCTACGAGCAGTACTTC

size: .
D: TRBD1
J: TRBJ1-5
V: TRBV12-5
CDR3: CASGLGTGGNQPQHF
DNA: TGTGCTAGTGGTTTGGGGACAGGGGGCAATCAGCCCCAGCATTTT

size: .
D: .
J: TRBJ1-2
V: TRBV30
CDR3: CAWSIHRGRGDGYTF
DNA: TGTGCCTGGAGTATCCACCGGGGCAGGGGAGATGGCTACACCTTC

size: .
D: .
J: TRBJ1-2
V: TRBV9
CDR3: CASSAHSRGNNYGYTF
DNA: TGTGCCAGCAGCGCACATAGTCGGGGAAACAACTATGGCTACACCTTC

size: .
D: .
J: TRBJ2-3
V: TRBV30
CDR3: CAWSKGGDTQYF
DNA: TGTGCCTGGAGTAAGGGCGGGGATACGCAGTATTTT

size: .
D: TRBD2
J: TRBJ2-2
V: TRBV7-6
CDR3: CASSLNPDGLAGAGELFF
DNA: TGTGCCAGCAGCTTAAACCCAGACGGACTAGCGGGAGCCGGGGAGCTGTTTTTT

size: .
D: TRBD1
J: TRBJ2-3
V: TRBV5-6
CDR3: CASSLFLGQSTDTQYF
DNA: TGTGCCAGCAGCTTGTTTCTGGGACAGAGCACAGATACGCAGTATTTT

size: once
D: .
J: TRBJ1-1
V: TRBV10-3
CDR3: CASRSRGENTEAFF
DNA: TGTGCCTCGAGGTCCCGGGGTGAGAACACTGAAGCTTTCTTT